This T cell receptor (beta chain) was recorded in a study of T cell responses to AZD1222 COVID-19 vaccine. V shed 6 bases and J 4 bases; nucleotides not matched to a gene: 6. Germline assignment: CDR1 MNHEY and CDR2 SVGAGI. The CDR3 is 14 amino acids. Assay: immunoSEQ multiplex PCR; the TCRdb copy retains only in-frame clones and omits some. The data contain 75,000 to 95,000 clones, more than 75% of them singletons. The source is an adult in good health. Sequenced material: peripheral blood, taken on day 0 of AZD1222 vaccination. The rearrangement uses TRBV6-5 and TRBJ1-1, with TRBD1 matching 9 bases. The CDR3 DNA reads TGTGCCAGCAGACGGGACAGGGCTAGCACTGAAGCTTTCTTT. It specifies CASRRDRASTEAFF.